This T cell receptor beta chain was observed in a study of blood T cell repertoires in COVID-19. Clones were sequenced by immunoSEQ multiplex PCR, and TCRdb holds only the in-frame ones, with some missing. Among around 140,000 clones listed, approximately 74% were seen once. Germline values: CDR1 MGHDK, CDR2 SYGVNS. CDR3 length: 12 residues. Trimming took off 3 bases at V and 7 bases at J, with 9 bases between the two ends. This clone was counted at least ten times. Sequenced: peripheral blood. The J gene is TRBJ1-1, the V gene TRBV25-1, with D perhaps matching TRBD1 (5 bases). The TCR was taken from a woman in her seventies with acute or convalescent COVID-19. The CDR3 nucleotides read TGTGCCAGCAGTGACAGGGTGGATGAAGCTTTCTTT. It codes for CASSDRVDEAFF.